This section outlines one T cell receptor beta chain sequence together with its context. The sample belongs to a study of shared clonotypes between healthy human individuals. V shed 2 bases and J shed 5 bases, with 9 bases lying between them. There are 13 residues in the CDR3. Germline values: CDR1 MDHEN, CDR2 SYDVKM. Produced via immunoSEQ multiplex PCR; TCRdb's table is partial and in-frame only. The data hold about 1 million clones, with about 75% observed a single time. This TCR derives from a man between 18 and 35 years old in good health. The sequenced material came from memory CD4+ T cells sorted from blood. The subset: CD45RA-negative fraction. The gene calls are TRBV28 and TRBJ2-5; D unclear. The CDR3 nucleotides are TGTGCCAGCAGTTTAAACCAGCTCGAGACCCAGTACTTC. This translates into CASSLNQLETQYF. The full variable domain, its missing parts supplied by reference TRBV28 and TRBJ2-5, is DVKVTQSSRYLVKRTGEKVFLECVQDMDHENMFWYRQDPGLGLRLIYFSYDVKMKEKGDIPEGYSVSREKKERFSLILESASTNQTSMYLCASSLNQLETQYFGPGTRLLVL.